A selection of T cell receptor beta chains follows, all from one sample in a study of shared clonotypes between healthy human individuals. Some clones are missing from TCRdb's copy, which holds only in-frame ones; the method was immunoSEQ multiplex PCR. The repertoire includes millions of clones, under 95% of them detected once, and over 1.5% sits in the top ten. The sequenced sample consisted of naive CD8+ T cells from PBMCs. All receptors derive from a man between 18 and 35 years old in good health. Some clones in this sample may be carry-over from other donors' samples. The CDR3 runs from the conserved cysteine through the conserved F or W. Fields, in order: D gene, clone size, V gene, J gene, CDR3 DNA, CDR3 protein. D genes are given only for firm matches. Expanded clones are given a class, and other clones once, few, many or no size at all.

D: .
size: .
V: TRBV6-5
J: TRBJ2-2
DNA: TGTGCCAGCAGTTACGCCCCGAATCCGAACACCGGGGAGCTGTTTTTT
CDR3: CASSYAPNPNTGELFF

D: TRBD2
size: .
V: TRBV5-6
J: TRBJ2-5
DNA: TGTGCCAGCAGCTTGACCCTAGCGGGAGGAGGAGAGACCCAGTACTTC
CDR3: CASSLTLAGGGETQYF

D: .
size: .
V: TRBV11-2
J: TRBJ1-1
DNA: TGTGCCAGCAGCCTGTATTTGAACACTGAAGCTTTCTTT
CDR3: CASSLYLNTEAFF

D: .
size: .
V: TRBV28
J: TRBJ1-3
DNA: TGTGCCAGCAGTTTATACAGTAGCTCTGGAAACACCATATATTTT
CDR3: CASSLYSSSGNTIYF

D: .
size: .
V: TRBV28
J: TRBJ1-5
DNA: TGTGCCAGCAGCCCGAAAAGGTGGGGCAATCAGCCCCAGCATTTT
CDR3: CASSPKRWGNQPQHF

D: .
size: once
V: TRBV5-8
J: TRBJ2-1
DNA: TGTGCCAGCAGCCTACTTAAGTATGGTGAGCAGTTCTTC
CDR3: CASSLLKYGEQFF

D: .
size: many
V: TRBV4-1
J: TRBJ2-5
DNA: TGCGCCAGCAGCCAAGATTCCCGACTCGGGGGCATAAAAGAGACCCAGTACTTC
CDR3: CASSQDSRLGGIKETQYF

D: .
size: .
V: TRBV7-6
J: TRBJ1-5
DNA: TGTGCCAGCAGCCTTATCGGCGGGGACAATCAGCCCCAGCATTTT
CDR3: CASSLIGGDNQPQHF

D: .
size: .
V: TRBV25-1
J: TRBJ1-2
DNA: TGTGCCAGCAGGGGCGGGCACTATGGCTACACCTTC
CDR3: CASRGGHYGYTF

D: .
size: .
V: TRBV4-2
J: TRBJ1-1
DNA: TGTGCCAGCAGCCACGGGACTCCGGAAGCTTTCTTT
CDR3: CASSHGTPEAFF

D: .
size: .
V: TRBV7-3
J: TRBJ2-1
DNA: TGTGCCAGCAGCTTAAATCCGCGGAGCTCCTACAATGAGCAGTTCTTC
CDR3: CASSLNPRSSYNEQFF

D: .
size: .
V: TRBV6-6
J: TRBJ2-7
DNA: TGTGCCAGCCATGGGACCGCGGAGATAGACTACGAGCAGTACTTC
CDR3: CASHGTAEIDYEQYF

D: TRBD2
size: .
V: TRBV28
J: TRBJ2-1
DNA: TGTGCCAGCAGTTTACGGCTAGCGGGAGCCTCCTACAATGAGCAGTTCTTC
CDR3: CASSLRLAGASYNEQFF

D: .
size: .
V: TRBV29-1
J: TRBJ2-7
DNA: TGCAGCGTTGATACCCGGGAACTAGGGGCCACCTACGAGCAGTACTTC
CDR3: CSVDTRELGATYEQYF

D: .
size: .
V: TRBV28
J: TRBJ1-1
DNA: TGTGCCAGCAGTTTAACCTTGGGGACGGGAGGAGGGACTGAAGCTTTCTTT
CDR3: CASSLTLGTGGGTEAFF

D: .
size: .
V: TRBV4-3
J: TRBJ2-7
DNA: TGCGCCAGCAGCCTTTCGCGGAAATACGAGCAGTACTTC
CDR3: CASSLSRKYEQYF

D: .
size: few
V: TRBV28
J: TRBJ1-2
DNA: TGTGCCGCCGGGGGGGGCTACACCTTC
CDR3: CAAGGGYTF

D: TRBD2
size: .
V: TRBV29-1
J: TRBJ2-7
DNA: TGCAGCGTATTGACGGGGGGGAACAACGAGCAGTACTTC
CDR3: CSVLTGGNNEQYF

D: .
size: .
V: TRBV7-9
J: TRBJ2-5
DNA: TGTGCCAGCAGCTTAGCGTTCACGCAATACGGGACCCAGTACTTC
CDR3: CASSLAFTQYGTQYF

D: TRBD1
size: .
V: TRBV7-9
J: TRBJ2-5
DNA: TGTGCCAGCAGCTTAGTCACAGGGGAGAAGGAGACCCAGTACTTC
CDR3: CASSLVTGEKETQYF

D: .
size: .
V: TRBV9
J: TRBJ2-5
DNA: TGTGCCAGCAGCGTAGGTAGTAGCGGACCTCGGAAGACCCAGTACTTC
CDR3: CASSVGSSGPRKTQYF

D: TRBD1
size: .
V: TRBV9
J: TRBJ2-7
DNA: TGTGCCAGCAGCGTAGCGGACAGGCAATACTACGAGCAGTACTTC
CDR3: CASSVADRQYYEQYF

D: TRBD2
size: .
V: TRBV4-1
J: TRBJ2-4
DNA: TGCGCCAGCAGCCAACAGCGGGAGAGGGAAAACATTCAGTACTTC
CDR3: CASSQQRERENIQYF

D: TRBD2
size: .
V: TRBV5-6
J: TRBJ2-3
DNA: TGTGCCAGCAGCTTGGGTGGGGCTAGCGGTTTCACAGATACGCAGTATTTT
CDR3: CASSLGGASGFTDTQYF

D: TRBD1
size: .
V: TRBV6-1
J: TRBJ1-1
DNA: TGTGCCAGCAGTGAAGTCGGAGGGGGCGCTGAAGCTTTCTTT
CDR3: CASSEVGGGAEAFF

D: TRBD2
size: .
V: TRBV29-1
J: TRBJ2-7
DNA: TGCAGCGTTGAAGGGGGACTAGCGGGAGATAAGCAGTACTTC
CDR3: CSVEGGLAGDKQYF

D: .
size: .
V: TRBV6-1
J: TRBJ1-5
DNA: TGTGCCAGCAGTGGTCCCGTAGGCAATCAGCCCCAGCATTTT
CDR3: CASSGPVGNQPQHF

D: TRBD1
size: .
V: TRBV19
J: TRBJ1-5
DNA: TGTGCCAGCAGACAGGGGCACGGGGGAATCCAGCCCCAGCATTTT
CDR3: CASRQGHGGIQPQHF

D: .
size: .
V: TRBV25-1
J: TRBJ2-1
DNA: TGTGCCAGCAGTGACCCCCAAGCGGCCTTCAATGAGCAGTTCTTC
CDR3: CASSDPQAAFNEQFF

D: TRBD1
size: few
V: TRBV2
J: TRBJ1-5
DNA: TGTGCCAGCAGTCCGGACAGGCTAAGCAATCAGCCCCAGCATTTT
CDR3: CASSPDRLSNQPQHF

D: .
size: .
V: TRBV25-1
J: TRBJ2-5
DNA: TGTGCCAGCAGCCTCGTCGTTCTAGAGACCCAGTACTTC
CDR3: CASSLVVLETQYF

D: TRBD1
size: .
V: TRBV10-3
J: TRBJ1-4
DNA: TGTGCCATCAGTCCGGGACAGGGGCTAAATGAAAAACTGTTTTTT
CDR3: CAISPGQGLNEKLFF

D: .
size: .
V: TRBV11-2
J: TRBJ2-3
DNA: TGTGCCAGCAGCTCGACTCCTGGGAGCACAGATACGCAGTATTTT
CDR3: CASSSTPGSTDTQYF

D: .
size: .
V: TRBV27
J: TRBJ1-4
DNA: TGTGCCAGCAGTCGTCGGGGGTTGGGTGAAAAACTGTTTTTT
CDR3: CASSRRGLGEKLFF

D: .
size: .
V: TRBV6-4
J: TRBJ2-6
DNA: TGTGCCAGCAGTGACTCGTATGACCCCCGGGGCTCTGGGGCCAACGTCCTGACTTTC
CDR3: CASSDSYDPRGSGANVLTF

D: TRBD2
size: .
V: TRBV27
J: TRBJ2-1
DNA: TGTGCCAGCAATAGCGGGAGTGGCTCCTACAATGAGCAGTTCTTC
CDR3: CASNSGSGSYNEQFF

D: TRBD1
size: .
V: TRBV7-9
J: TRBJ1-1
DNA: TGTGCCAGCGCTGGGACAGGGGTCACTGAAGCTTTCTTT
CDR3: CASAGTGVTEAFF

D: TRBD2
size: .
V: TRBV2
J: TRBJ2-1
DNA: TGTGCCAGCAGCGACCGGACTAGCGGGTCCTCTGAGCAGTTCTTC
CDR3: CASSDRTSGSSEQFF

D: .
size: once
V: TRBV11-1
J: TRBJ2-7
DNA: TGTGCCAGCAGCTTAGAACGTTTGGGGACGGGCTCCTACGAGCAGTACTTC
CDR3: CASSLERLGTGSYEQYF

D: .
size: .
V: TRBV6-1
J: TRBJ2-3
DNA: TGTGCCAGCAGTGAGAATCGGGGCACAGATACGCAGTATTTT
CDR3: CASSENRGTDTQYF

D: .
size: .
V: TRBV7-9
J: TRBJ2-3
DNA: TGTGCCAGCAGCTGGAGACTGCTCTCTAGCACAGATACGCAGTATTTT
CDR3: CASSWRLLSSTDTQYF

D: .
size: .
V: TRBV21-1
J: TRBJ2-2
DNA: TGTGCCAGCAGCATCCGGGGGGAATCCGGGGAGCTGTTTTTT
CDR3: CASSIRGESGELFF

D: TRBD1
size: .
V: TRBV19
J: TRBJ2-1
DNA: TGTGCCAGTAGTCACCGTTTGGGACAGGGGGACCACAATGAGCAGTTCTTC
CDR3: CASSHRLGQGDHNEQFF

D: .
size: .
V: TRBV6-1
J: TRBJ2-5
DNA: TGTGCCAGCAGTGAGGGTGAACGGGGAGAGACCCAGTACTTC
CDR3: CASSEGERGETQYF

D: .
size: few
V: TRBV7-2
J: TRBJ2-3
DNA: TGTGCCAGCAGCTTCTGGGAGATGAGGACAGATACGCAGTATTTT
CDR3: CASSFWEMRTDTQYF

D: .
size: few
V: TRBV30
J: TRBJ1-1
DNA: TGTGCCTGGAGCGGTGGGGCTTCGTCTGAAGCTTTCTTT
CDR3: CAWSGGASSEAFF

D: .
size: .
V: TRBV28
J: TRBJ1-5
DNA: TGTGCCAGCAGTCAGATTTGGGAGAGCAATCAGCCCCAGCATTTT
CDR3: CASSQIWESNQPQHF

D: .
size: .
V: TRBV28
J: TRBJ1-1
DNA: TGTGCCAGCAACCCTCGACAGCTGAACACTGAAGCTTTCTTT
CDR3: CASNPRQLNTEAFF

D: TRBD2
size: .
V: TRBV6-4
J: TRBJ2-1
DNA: TGTGCCAGCAGTCCGCTAGCGGGGGGAACCAATGAGCAGTTCTTC
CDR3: CASSPLAGGTNEQFF

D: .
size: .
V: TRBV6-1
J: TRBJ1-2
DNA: TGTGCCAGCAGTGAAAGGGGGAGCTATGGCTACACCTTC
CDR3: CASSERGSYGYTF

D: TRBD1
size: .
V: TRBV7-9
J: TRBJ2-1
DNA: TGTGCCAGCAGCTTACGGCCGGGACAGGGTTCCAATGAGCAGTTCTTC
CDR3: CASSLRPGQGSNEQFF

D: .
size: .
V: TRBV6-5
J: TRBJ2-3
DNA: TGTGCCAGCAGTTACTCGCAAGCAGATACGCAGTATTTT
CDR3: CASSYSQADTQYF

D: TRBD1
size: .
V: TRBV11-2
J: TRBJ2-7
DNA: TGTGCCAGCAGCTCCGGGACAGGCACCTACGAGCAGTACTTC
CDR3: CASSSGTGTYEQYF

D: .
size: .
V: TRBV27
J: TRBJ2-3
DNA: TGTGCCAGCAGTTCCCTGACAGCCTGGTCCCCAGATACGCAGTATTTT
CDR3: CASSSLTAWSPDTQYF